This T cell receptor beta chain was observed in a study of cytomegalovirus exposure and HLA in healthy donors (dated by TCRdb to about 2017). At the level of the whole study: In an earlier analysis of 550 to 750 of the donors, around 290 Gb of sequence data and some 100 million unique TCR beta sequences from about 179 million T cells were reported. An early release that covered about 640 HLA-typed donors contained approximately 300 gigabases of sequencing data and around 85 million unique TCR sequences. Among the roughly 400 genotyped donors, around 81% belonged to the genetic ancestry cluster associated with self-reported Caucasian donors. The study aimed to test whether cataloging public T cell receptors could reveal signatures of past pathogen exposure. The study used immunosequencing to profile the T cell repertoires of some 600 subjects and linked those repertoires to cytomegalovirus serostatus. Along with the approximately 670-subject first cohort, a separate validation cohort of over a hundred different subjects was used. The study combined high-throughput TCR immunosequencing, statistical association of individual TCRs with disease status, and machine learning to predict cytomegalovirus infection status. To study patterns of TCR occurrence, a later analysis re-analyzed previously published TCR beta repertoires from 666 donors and added high-resolution HLA genotyping. Rather than drawing on any new phenotypic data, the later analysis identified candidate immune exposures from TCR beta sequences and the way those sequences occurred across donors. In an earlier analysis of a few hundred of the donors, high-throughput TCR beta sequencing was used to judge whether each TCR beta V gene segment behaved as functional or pseudogenic. Donor age, sex, ethnicity and CMV serostatus were compiled together with the repertoire data. A later genetic analysis took genome-wide SNP genotypes for about 55% of the 666 donors and used that subset as a discovery cohort. Every discovery cohort repertoire had been produced on one sequencing platform. Class I and class II HLA loci were covered by the typing at four-digit resolution. The number of donors typed differed by locus, with about 629-630 for A, B, C, DRB1 and DQB1, roughly 550 for DQA1, about 610 for DPA1, and 472 for DPB1. Several DR-DQ haplotypes were treated as single units for association and clustering because of strong linkage in the cohort. Among roughly 370 genotyped donors of the cohort, an average of around 240,000 unique TCR beta nucleotide sequences were sequenced per donor, around a sixth of them non-productive. General study outcomes and caveats: Because counts were too low, about 15 rarely observed V segments, including chromosome 9 orphons, were left out of the earlier analysis of about 500 of the donors. Specific HLA alleles were associated with 15,000 to 20,000 TCR beta sequences at a false discovery rate of 0.05 in a later analysis. A later analysis reported that several top co-occurrence clusters appeared linked to parvovirus B19, influenza, CMV and Epstein-Barr virus. For the cohort, immune exposure information was limited to CMV serostatus. In this cohort, only TCR beta chains were sequenced, and detectable features were limited by the absence of alpha or paired-chain data. Roughly uniform sequencing depth across donors was assumed in presence/absence analyses, although this assumption may not hold. V-gene and J-gene trimming of TCR beta chains was associated with a missense DCLRE1C variant in a later genetic analysis, and the association was replicated in an independent cohort. The classifier was reported to diagnose cytomegalovirus status with high specificity and sensitivity in both the original cohort and the validation cohort. Most TCR sequences were seen in very few donors, while some public TCRs were found in many individuals. A further reported finding was that TCR beta sequences accurately predicted the HLA-A and HLA-B alleles for most subjects in the first cohort. In a later genetic analysis, fewer N-insertions in productive TCRs were reported among donors in an Asian-associated ancestry cluster than the approximately 670-donor mean. Correlated functional status among segregating V segments might be attributable to linkage disequilibrium, but an unknown experimental factor could not be ruled out. In a later analysis, TCR association rates were found to vary across HLA loci, with the most associated TCRs seen for DRB1 alleles and the fewest for HLA-C alleles. An earlier analysis of approximately 540 of the donors showed that most TCR beta V segments appeared in productive rearrangements either about 90% or about 30% of the time, which broadly matched IMGT annotations. Assigning TCR associations to individual alleles was difficult when HLA alleles, especially DR and DQ, strongly co-occurred. In vitro tests confirmed that a few of the cytomegalovirus-associated TCR beta chains recognize cytomegalovirus antigens. A cluster of highly shared sequence variants was judged likely to be a technical artifact of the sequencing pipeline. In a later analysis, most CMV-associated TCR beta chains were found to appear HLA-restricted, with HLA associations seemingly driven largely by CMV exposure. Compared with equally common non-associated chains, HLA-associated TCR beta chains in a later analysis were more clonally expanded and had lower generation probabilities. In the study, approximately 150 TCR beta chains were listed as associated with cytomegalovirus. HLA typing was unavailable for some donors at each locus, so association tests used only the typed subset. According to the authors, the approach could potentially be generalized to other disease states and immunological phenotypes. Some IMGT-functional V segments, including TRBV6-2 and TRBV6-3, could not be told apart with the 87-base-pair reads, so those segments were excluded.

In total, fewer than 750 healthy bone marrow donors made up the cohort. At the time of sampling, all cohort members were nominally healthy, though unrecorded immune exposures were likely present. The donor tested CMV seronegative, placing the donor among the 350 or so seronegative members of the cohort. A peripheral blood sample was collected from each donor, and TCR beta sequencing was performed on peripheral blood mononuclear cells. Genomic DNA was extracted from the blood cell samples with the Qiagen DNeasy Blood Extraction Kit. The library relied on the immunoSEQ multiplex PCR assay. The multiplex PCR relied on a mix of 60 forward primers for TCR Vbeta segments and 13 reverse primers for TCR Jbeta segments. A multiplex PCR assay on genomic DNA amplified the CDR3 region of rearranged TCR beta genes. The amplified TCR beta libraries were sequenced on the Illumina HiSeq System as 87-base-pair reads. In the original analysis: A later analysis counted approximately 84 million unique TCR beta chains across the 666 repertoires, and roughly 9.9 million of these chains were shared by at least two donors. A nearest-neighbor algorithm error-corrected the raw reads and collapsed the reads into unique sequences, merging closely related sequences to remove PCR and sequencing errors. CDR3 sequences were aligned to IMGT reference sequences to assign V, D and J gene segments. Each retained sequence needed at least a six-nucleotide match to both a V gene segment and a J gene segment. A rearrangement was called productive if the CDR3 had no stop codons and remained in frame with V and J, and every other rearrangement was called non-productive. CDR3 was defined by IMGT convention, running from the second conserved V-encoded cysteine to the conserved J-encoded phenylalanine. The earlier analysis of approximately 590 of the donors excluded any sequence lacking an unambiguous match to a single V gene segment. An earlier analysis of several hundred of the donors classified V segments as functional when productive rearrangements were above 56.7% and as segregating when the standard deviation between donors was above 5%. A statistical classification framework was built to diagnose cytomegalovirus status from the catalog of TCR beta chain sequences. In a later analysis, TCR nucleotide sequences were compared against IMGT/GENE-DB human TR gene sequences so that V and J genes could be assigned. A later analysis assigned CDR3 sequences and most-parsimonious VDJ recombination scenarios with the TCRdist pipeline. In a later analysis, each TCR beta chain was defined by its CDR3 amino acid sequence together with its V-gene family, and reads without a unique V-gene family were excluded. As a way to deal with suspected cross-contamination and a sequencing artifact, a later analysis dropped 640 or so nucleotide sequences that were highly shared and had low generation probability. A later analysis calculated a clonal expansion index for each public chain from normalized within-repertoire ranks of inferred template counts. In a later analysis, generation probabilities were computed using a VDJ recombination model fitted to out-of-frame rearrangements, and the results were checked against IGoR. In a later analysis, TCR-TCR, TCR-HLA and TCR-CMV co-occurrence was scored with hypergeometric tests, and a repertoire-size bias correction was applied to TCR pairs. To estimate false discovery rates, a later analysis permuted the HLA or CMV assignments 20 times. A later analysis grouped co-occurring TCRs with DBSCAN, adding TCRdist sequence similarity when clustering within HLA-allele-positive subsets. Co-occurrence clustering excluded repertoires with fewer than 30,000 or more than 120,000 public chains, plus five with anomalous nucleotide sharing. The clones in this table, taken by TCRdb from immuneACCESS, are in-frame only. Not every clone is retained; where verified, under half of the shortfall comes from an unresolved V gene, and the cause of the rest is unknown. The D gene and trimming were derived from the DNA, and the V and J assignments and clone size from that table. This sample's table has entries for 90,000 to 120,000 clones. The ten biggest clones cover about 0.59% of the sample.

On this clone: Its recognized antigen is unknown.

Taken from the germline V gene, the CDR1 and CDR2 loops are MGHDK and SYGVNS. Taken from cysteine to phenylalanine, the CDR3 has 13 residues. Just the 39-base CDR3 DNA is kept, in frame starting at base 1. V is pared back by 5 bases and J by 6 bases, with 13 bases lying between the germline termini. The chain is encoded by TRBV25-1 joined to TRBJ1-1; the best D guess is TRBD1, with 5 bases matching. The clonotype originates from a man aged 50-59 years in good health and CMV-seronegative. The sequenced sample consisted of PBMCs. The DNA is TGTGCCAGCAGTCTCCAGGGTCTTTCTGAAGCTTTCTTT. This translates into CASSLQGLSEAFF.